A selection of T cell receptor beta chains follows, all from one sample in a study of OX40 agonist ivuxolimab in advanced cancers. Sequencing used immunoSEQ multiplex PCR; TCRdb keeps in-frame clones, though not all of them. The sample lists about 62,000 clones, less than 85% occurring once. Sequencing used CD4+ or CD8+ T cells sorted from blood, obtained in a trial of the OX40 agonist ivuxolimab. The receptor set was obtained from an adult with an advanced solid tumor such as melanoma, head and neck, liver or kidney cancer. CDR3s include the opening cysteine and the closing phenylalanine or tryptophan. D genes are given only for firm matches. Rows give clone size only sometimes, using once, few, many, or a class for an expanded clone.

J gene	clone size	V gene	D gene	CDR3 protein	CDR3 DNA
TRBJ1-4	-	TRBV6-1	-	CASGNHRETNEKLFF	TGTGCCAGCGGGAATCACAGGGAAACTAATGAAAAACTGTTTTTT
TRBJ1-1	-	TRBV18	TRBD1	CASSTGGVYTEAFF	TGTGCCAGCTCGACAGGGGGGGTTTACACTGAAGCTTTCTTT
TRBJ2-7	once	TRBV7-6	-	CASSLEQGGYEQYF	TGTGCCAGCAGCTTAGAGCAGGGGGGATACGAGCAGTACTTC
TRBJ1-1	-	TRBV7-9	-	CASSLASESTEAFF	TGTGCCAGCAGCTTAGCATCGGAGAGCACTGAAGCTTTCTTT
TRBJ1-1	-	TRBV27	-	CASGAGSTVFEAFF	TGTGCCAGTGGTGCCGGGAGCACGGTCTTCGAAGCTTTCTTT
TRBJ2-7	-	TRBV4-3	-	CASSYGTLPDEQYF	TGCGCCAGCAGCTACGGGACCCTACCTGACGAGCAGTACTTC
TRBJ2-7	-	TRBV7-9	-	CASSLQASYEQYF	TGTGCCAGCAGCCTCCAGGCCTCCTACGAGCAGTACTTC
TRBJ2-6	-	TRBV9	-	CASSAQGTPSGANVLTF	TGTGCCAGCAGCGCACAGGGAACTCCCTCTGGGGCCAACGTCCTGACTTTC
TRBJ2-3	-	TRBV7-6	-	CASSPGAGMSTDTQYF	TGTGCCAGCAGCCCAGGTGCGGGGATGAGCACAGATACGCAGTATTTT
TRBJ2-3	-	TRBV7-8	TRBD1	CASSNRDRGTDTQYF	TGTGCCAGCAGCAACCGGGACAGGGGGACAGATACGCAGTATTTT
TRBJ1-3	few	TRBV6-1	-	CASSEEGTSGNTIYF	TGTGCCAGCAGTGAAGAGGGCACCTCTGGAAACACCATATATTTT
TRBJ1-6	few	TRBV10-2	TRBD1	CASNRDRYSPLHF	TGCGCCAGCAATCGGGACAGATATTCACCCCTCCACTTT
TRBJ1-4	-	TRBV11-2	-	CASSQVGEGDEKLFF	TGTGCCAGCAGCCAAGTGGGAGAGGGGGATGAAAAACTGTTTTTT
TRBJ2-3	-	TRBV7-2	-	CASSLDRGGPSDTQYF	TGTGCCAGCAGCTTAGATCGTGGGGGGCCGTCAGATACGCAGTATTTT
TRBJ2-1	-	TRBV7-2	TRBD2	CASSLFSGSADEQFF	TGTGCCAGCAGCTTATTTAGCGGGAGCGCAGATGAGCAGTTCTTC
TRBJ1-1	-	TRBV7-6	-	CASSLGTQAFF	TGTGCCAGCAGCCTAGGGACACAAGCTTTCTTT